This T cell receptor (beta chain) is from a study of blood T cell repertoires in COVID-19 (dated by TCRdb to the early 2020s). Background for the entire study: Samples covering the acute and convalescent phases of COVID-19 were provided by collaborators in the United States, Italy and Spain. A de-identified subject ID, COVID-19 status, age in years and sex were almost always included in the sample metadata. The repertoires were released in a freely available public database intended as a resource for research on the immune response to SARS-CoV-2. Subjects who had been exposed to COVID-19, were actively infected with it, or had recovered from it provided the deeply sampled blood TCRbeta repertoires that made up the dataset. Samples came from the ongoing ImmuneRACE study (first 160 participants) plus 1,254 subjects from 6 global collaborators. The prospective study material was composed of cDNA or gDNA derived from T cells, B-cell-depleted T cells, or PBMCs. HLA class I and class II types, where available, came from metadata supplied by the sample provider rather than from assay-based typing.

On this clone itself: Its recognized antigen is unknown. No base quality information exists; no much larger clone differs at one position.

TCRbeta CDR3 regions were amplified from genomic DNA by means of the immunoSEQ Assay, a bias-controlled multiplex PCR. The original pipeline was this. Within the assay, amplification of reference gene primers was used to estimate how many nucleated cells each sample contained. To quantify the absolute abundance of each unique TCRbeta CDR3 rearrangement, sequence reads were collapsed and filtered. For each sample, productive Simpson clonality was calculated as the square root of Simpson's diversity index across productive rearrangements. TCRdb limited this immuneACCESS table to in-frame rearrangements with V and J called. A share of clones is missing; checked studies link under half to unresolved V genes, and the rest is unexplained. That table furnishes V, J and clone size, whereas the DNA furnished D and trimming. The sample records 230,000 or so clones, roughly 84% of which are singletons. In total, the top ten clones hold around 3.6% of the sample.

Participants in the prospective study were aged roughly 18 to 95 years, lived in 20 to 30 United States geographic areas, and enrolled through a virtual design. In the prospective study, cohorts were assigned on the basis of participant-reported clinical history obtained from a screening survey and a study questionnaire. Recovered participants in ImmuneRACE Cohort 3 were defined by two consecutive negative NP/OP PCR tests, clearance by a healthcare professional, or resolution of symptoms. Each participant in the prospective study had whole blood, serum and a nasopharyngeal or oropharyngeal swab collected by mobile phlebotomists. Additional blood draws and questionnaires over an approximately two-month period could optionally be provided by prospective study participants. Before DNA extraction, prospective study blood samples were shipped either frozen or at room temperature. Broad study findings and their caveats: The quantity of clinical and demographic metadata differed by source and by participant and was supplied without curation.

Unmatched junction bases come to 3, with V trimmed by 5 bases and J by 4 bases. Including cysteine and phenylalanine, the CDR3 has 14 amino acids. Only CDR3 DNA is held: 42 bases, read in frame from base 1. CDR1 and CDR2, looked up from the germline V gene, are MDHEN and SYDVKM. The sequence was obtained from a man between 50 and 59 years old who had recovered from COVID-19. Sequenced input: PBMCs or T cells enriched from blood (not recorded which). The chain links TRBV28 with TRBJ1-5; 9 bases in the junction line up with TRBD1. The CDR3 region has the sequence CASSGQGSNQPQHF. The sequenced DNA is TGTGCCAGCAGTGGACAGGGGAGTAATCAGCCCCAGCATTTT.